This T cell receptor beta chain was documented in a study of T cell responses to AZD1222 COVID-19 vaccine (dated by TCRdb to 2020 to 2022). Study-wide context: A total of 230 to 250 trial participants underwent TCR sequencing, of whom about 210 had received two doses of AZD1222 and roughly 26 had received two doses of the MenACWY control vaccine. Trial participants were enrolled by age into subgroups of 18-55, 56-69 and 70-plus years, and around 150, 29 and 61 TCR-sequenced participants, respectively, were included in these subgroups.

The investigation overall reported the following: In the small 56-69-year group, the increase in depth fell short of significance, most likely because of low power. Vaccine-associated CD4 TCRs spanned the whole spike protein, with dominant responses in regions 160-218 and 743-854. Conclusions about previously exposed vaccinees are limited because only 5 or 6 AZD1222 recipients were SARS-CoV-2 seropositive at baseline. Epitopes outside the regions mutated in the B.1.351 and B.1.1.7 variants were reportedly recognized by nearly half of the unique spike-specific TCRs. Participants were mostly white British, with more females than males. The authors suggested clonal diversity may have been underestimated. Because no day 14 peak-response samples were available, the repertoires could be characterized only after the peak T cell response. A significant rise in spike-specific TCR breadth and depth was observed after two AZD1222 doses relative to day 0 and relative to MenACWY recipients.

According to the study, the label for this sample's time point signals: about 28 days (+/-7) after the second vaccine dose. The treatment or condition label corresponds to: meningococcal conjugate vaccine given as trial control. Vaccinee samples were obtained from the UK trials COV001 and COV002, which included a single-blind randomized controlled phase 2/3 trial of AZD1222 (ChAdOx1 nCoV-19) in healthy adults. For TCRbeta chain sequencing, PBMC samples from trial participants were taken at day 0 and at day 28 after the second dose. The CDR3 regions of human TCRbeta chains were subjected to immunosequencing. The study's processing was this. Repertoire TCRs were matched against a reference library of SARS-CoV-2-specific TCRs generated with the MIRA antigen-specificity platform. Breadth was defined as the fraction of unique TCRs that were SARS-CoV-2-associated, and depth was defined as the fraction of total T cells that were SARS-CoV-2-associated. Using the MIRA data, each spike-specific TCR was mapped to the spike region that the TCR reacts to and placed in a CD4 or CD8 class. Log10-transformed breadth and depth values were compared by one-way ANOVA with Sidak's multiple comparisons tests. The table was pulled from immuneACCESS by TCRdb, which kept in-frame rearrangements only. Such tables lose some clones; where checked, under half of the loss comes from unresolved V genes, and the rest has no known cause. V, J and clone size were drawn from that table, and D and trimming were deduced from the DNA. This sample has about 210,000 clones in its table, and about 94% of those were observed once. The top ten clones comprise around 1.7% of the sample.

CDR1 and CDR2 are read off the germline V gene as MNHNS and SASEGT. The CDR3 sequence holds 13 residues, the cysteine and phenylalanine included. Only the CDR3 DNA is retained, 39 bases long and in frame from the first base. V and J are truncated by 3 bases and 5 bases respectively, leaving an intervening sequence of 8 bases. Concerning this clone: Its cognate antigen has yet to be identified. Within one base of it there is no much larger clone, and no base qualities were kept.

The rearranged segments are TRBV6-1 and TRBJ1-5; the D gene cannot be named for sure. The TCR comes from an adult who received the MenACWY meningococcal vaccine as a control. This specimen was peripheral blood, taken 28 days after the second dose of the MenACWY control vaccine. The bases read TGTGCCAGCAGTGACGGGGAATATCAGCCCCAGCATTTT. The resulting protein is CASSDGEYQPQHF.